The 24 T cell receptor beta chains in this list originate from one sample, sequenced in a study of Graves' ophthalmopathy and Graves' hyperthyroidism. TCR beta CDR3 regions were amplified from RNA transcripts. First-round RT-PCR relied on HTBI primers, and a second-round multiplex PCR came next. TCRdb redid the calling of the multiplex PCR reads with MiXCR, one entry per CDR3 protein. The profile shows roughly 1.1 million distinct CDR3 sequences, approximately 35% of them singletons. Sequencing was done on a sample of peripheral blood or thyroid tissue (not recorded which). The receptors shown here come from an adult man with Graves' hyperthyroidism.

Ten or more counts support this clonotype. The chain recombines TRBV7-8 with TRBJ2-7, with D uncertain. The CDR3 contains 14 residues. Trimming pared 5 bases from V and 2 bases from J, leaving 13 bases between. Germline CDR1 is SGHVS and CDR2 is FQNEAQ. CDR3 residues: CASSHGGSAYEQYF. CDR3 DNA: TGTGCCAGCAGCCATGGTGGGTCGGCCTACGAGCAGTACTTC.

In its sample, this clonotype was seen many times. The rearrangement uses TRBV14 and TRBJ1-1, with D unclear. Trimming pared 7 bases from V and 5 bases from J, leaving 11 bases between. The germline V gene has CDR1 SGHDN and CDR2 FVKESK. This CDR3 has 12 residues. CDR3 in DNA: TGTGCCAGCATGAAATATGGGACTGAAGCTTTCTTT. Translated, it gives CASMKYGTEAFF.

Regarding this clonotype: A much bigger clone sits one base away, suggesting this may be a read error. The chain links TRBV7-2 to TRBJ2-7, with a weak D call TRBD1 (5 bases). V lost 5 bases and J 2 bases, leaving 13 bases between the germline ends. CDR3 length equals 14 residues. Germline V gene lookup returns CDR1 SGHTA and CDR2 FQGNSA. The CDR3 reads CASSARQTTYEQYF. The CDR3 DNA sequence: TGTGCCAGCAGCGCACGACAGACAACCTACGAGCAGTACTTC.

Concerning this clonotype itself: A single base separates this from a much larger clone, so it may be a read error. Because it lacks the conserved phenylalanine or tryptophan at the end, this CDR3 is likely a read error. This rearrangement joins TRBV7-4 to TRBJ2-5, with 8 bases that match TRBD1. Unmatched junction bases numbered 9, after V lost 5 bases and J lost 4 bases. CDR1 and CDR2 from the germline V gene are SGHVT and SQSDAQ. The CDR3 consists of 15 residues. CDR3 bases: TGTGCCAGCAGCCCTCCCATGGACAGGGCAGAGACCCAGTACCTC. It is translated as CASSPPMDRAETQYL.

The table lists this clonotype with many counts. The chain employs TRBV7-9 and TRBJ2-7; D is ambiguous. The CDR3 loop spans 15 amino acids. The V and J ends lost 4 bases and 2 bases respectively, with 15 bases between them. Germline V gene data show CDR1 as SEHNR and CDR2 as FQNEAQ (reference sequence). The CDR3 spells CASSSLTENAYEQYF. The CDR3 coding sequence is TGTGCCAGCAGCTCTTTGACCGAAAATGCCTACGAGCAGTACTTC.

This clonotype was recorded many times. The chain links TRBV20-1 to TRBJ2-6; no reliable D call. V was clipped by 1 base and J by 4 bases, with 5 bases between them. CDR3 length equals 13 residues. Germline loops: CDR1 DFQATT, CDR2 SNEGSKA (reference sequence). The CDR3 reads CSARVFGANVLTF. The CDR3 DNA reads as TGCAGTGCTAGAGTTTTCGGGGCCAACGTCCTGACTTTC.

This clonotype was seen a few times. This rearrangement joins TRBV5-6 to TRBJ1-1; D gene uncertain. The germline gives CDR1 SGHDT, CDR2 YYEEEE. CDR3 length: 14 residues. Trimming removed 0 bases at V and 5 bases at J, with 11 bases between. The CDR3 DNA reads TGTGCCAGCAGCTTGGTTCAGGCTGGGACTGAAGCTTTCTTT. Its translation: CASSLVQAGTEAFF.

V and J are TRBV5-1 and TRBJ1-3, with D possibly TRBD1 on 5 matching bases. Germline V gives CDR1 SGHRS, CDR2 YFSETQ. This CDR3 region has 15 residues. Trimming left V 0 bases short and J 2 bases short, with 9 bases between. The CDR3 region is CASSLDRGAGNTIYF. CDR3 coding DNA: TGCGCCAGCAGCTTGGATCGGGGGGCTGGAAACACCATATATTTT.

Ten or more counts support this clonotype. The chain is built from TRBV29-1 and TRBJ2-7; D not certain. Germline V lookup: CDR1 SQVTM, CDR2 ANQGSEA. V was clipped by 4 bases and J by 0 bases, with 10 bases between them. The CDR3 has 13 amino acids. This CDR3 is CSVAVQSSYEQYF. The CDR3 DNA is TGCAGCGTTGCGGTTCAAAGCTCCTACGAGCAGTACTTC.

The V call is TRBV28, the J call TRBJ1-1; D is perhaps TRBD1 (6 bases). The CDR3 spans 14 residues. V gave up 7 bases and J gave up 0 bases, with 12 bases separating them. CDR1 is MDHEN, CDR2 SYDVKM, per germline. In nucleotides, the CDR3 is TGTGCCAGCAATGAGGGGGGATTGAACACTGAAGCTTTCTTT. Translation: CASNEGGLNTEAFF.

As to this clonotype: A much larger clone differs by one base, so this may be a read error. The chain employs TRBV29-1 and TRBJ2-7; D may be TRBD2 (6 bases). Germline-derived CDR1 and CDR2 are SQVTM and ANQGSEA. The CDR3 contains 13 residues. V lost 5 bases, J lost 5 bases, and 16 bases lay in between. CDR3 protein: CSVRLVGKDEQYF. The CDR3 DNA reads TGCAGCGTTAGACTAGTGGGAAAGGACGAGCAGTACTTC.

For this clonotype: The junction does not match germline at one end; this may be a read error. J is TRBJ1-1 and V is TRBV7-8; D perhaps matches TRBD1 (5 bases). Germline assignment: CDR1 SGHVS and CDR2 FQNEAQ. The CDR3 is made up of 17 amino acids. Here the CDR3 reads CASSQDGGVRMNTEAFF. The CDR3 nucleotides are TGCGCCAGCAGCCAAGACGGGGGGGTGAGGATGAACACTGAAGCTTTCTTT.

The chain carries TRBV10-2 and TRBJ2-7; a weak D match, TRBD2 (6 bases). CDR3 length: 18 residues. Trimming pared 0 bases from V and 4 bases from J, leaving 22 bases between. Germline values: CDR1 WSHSY, CDR2 SAAADI. CDR3 loop: CASSESKSRGRELYEQYF. CDR3 nucleotide sequence: TGCGCCAGCAGTGAGTCGAAGTCGCGGGGCAGGGAGCTTTACGAGCAGTACTTC.

This clonotype was seen repeatedly, ten times or more. This chain joins TRBV20-1 and TRBJ1-5; D unclear. Germline V gene lookup returns CDR1 DFQATT and CDR2 SNEGSKA (reference sequence). V shed 6 bases and J shed 5 bases, with 5 bases lying between them. The CDR3 has 10 residues. CDR3 bases: TGCAGTGCATCCGATCAGCCCCAGCATTTT. Translation: CSASDQPQHF.

This clonotype was detected ten times or more. The V and J genes are TRBV20-1 and TRBJ1-3, with D tentatively TRBD1 (5 bases). The V gene's germline CDR1 is DFQATT and CDR2 SNEGSKA (reference sequence). The CDR3 spans 14 residues. V lost 3 bases, J lost 6 bases, and 15 bases lay in between. This chain's CDR3 is CSARSVGGENTIYF. The CDR3 DNA reads TGCAGTGCTAGGTCCGTGGGAGGGGAAAACACCATATATTTT.

This clonotype has more than one count but fewer than ten. V and J are TRBV28 and TRBJ1-2; D may be TRBD1 (6 bases). The germline V and J ends were trimmed by 4 bases and 3 bases, with 9 bases remaining between them. The CDR3 contains 13 residues. Looked up from germline, CDR1 is MDHEN and CDR2 is SYDVKM. The CDR3 spells CASSYYRDYGYTF. As DNA, the CDR3 is TGTGCCAGCAGTTACTACAGGGACTATGGCTACACCTTC.

This clonotype has just a few counts. J is TRBJ2-2 and V is TRBV7-9; D unclear. Germline CDR1 reads SEHNR; CDR2 reads FQNEAQ (reference sequence). The CDR3 runs 14 residues. Trimming pared 5 bases from V and 4 bases from J, leaving 11 bases between. CDR3 coding DNA: TGTGCCAGCAGCGGGCTGGAACTCACCGGGGAGCTGTTTTTT. Its translation: CASSGLELTGELFF.

This chain joins TRBV5-4 and TRBJ2-7; D not certain. Germline V lookup: CDR1 SGHNT, CDR2 YYREEE (reference sequence). The CDR3 contains 14 residues. V was clipped by 0 bases and J by 2 bases, with 9 bases between them. CDR3 DNA sequence: TGTGCCAGCAGCTTGGCCGCGAGCCCCTACGAGCAGTACTTC. Amino acids: CASSLAASPYEQYF.

The chain links TRBV4-2 to TRBJ2-5, with D possibly being TRBD2 (6 bases). Germline V gene sequence: CDR1 LGHNA, CDR2 YNFKEQ. V lost 4 bases, J lost 2 bases, and 14 bases lay in between. The CDR3 loop spans 15 amino acids. The CDR3 loop reads CASSRALATQETQYF. CDR3 coding DNA: TGTGCCAGCAGCCGGGCGCTAGCGACACAAGAGACCCAGTACTTC.

This clonotype was seen once. The V and J genes are TRBV20-1 and TRBJ1-2, with TRBD1 matching over 12 bases. This CDR3 has 15 amino acids. Losses at the gene ends were 1 base for V and 7 bases for J; bases not matched to a gene: 7. The V gene's germline CDR1 is DFQATT and CDR2 SNEGSKA (reference sequence). CDR3 in amino acids: CSARVRDRGRSGYTF. CDR3 DNA sequence: TGCAGTGCTAGAGTCCGGGACAGGGGGCGAAGTGGCTACACCTTC.

The chain carries TRBV20-1 and TRBJ2-7; tentatively, D is TRBD1 (5 bases). Germline values: CDR1 DFQATT, CDR2 SNEGSKA (reference sequence). CDR3 length equals 13 residues. V shed 7 bases and J shed 0 bases, with 13 bases lying between them. CDR3 amino acids: CSVKFDSSYEQYF. Here the CDR3 DNA reads TGCAGTGTTAAGTTCGACAGCTCCTACGAGCAGTACTTC.

This clonotype appeared many times. The chain uses TRBV7-8 and TRBJ2-7, with 11 bases lining up with TRBD2. Germline V CDR1 and CDR2: SGHVS, FQNEAQ. J was trimmed by 7 bases and V by 8 bases; bases with no gene match: 7. The CDR3 loop spans 13 amino acids. CDR3 nucleotide sequence: TGTGCCAGCGTAGCGGGAGGGCCATCTGAGCAGTACTTC. This gives the protein CASVAGGPSEQYF.

This clonotype was seen repeatedly, ten times or more. This chain links TRBV7-9 with TRBJ2-2; a possible D gene is TRBD2 (5 bases). The CDR3 covers 14 residues. V lost 8 bases, J lost 1 base, and 11 bases lay in between. From germline, CDR1 is SEHNR and CDR2 FQNEAQ (reference sequence). CDR3 nucleotides: TGTGCCAGCGAGTCGGGGTTGAACACCGGGGAGCTGTTTTTT. As protein: CASESGLNTGELFF.

This clonotype was counted a few times. The gene calls are TRBV2 and TRBJ2-7; D remains ambiguous. The CDR3 loop spans 8 amino acids. Germline V gene lookup returns CDR1 SNHLY and CDR2 FYNNEI. Trimming left V 11 bases short and J 8 bases short, with 7 bases between. The CDR3 loop is CASGQQYF. CDR3 in DNA: TGTGCCTCAGGACAGCAGTACTTC. Looking up the rest from reference TRBV2 and TRBJ2-7 gives the full variable domain: EPEVTQTPSHQVTQMGQEVILRCVPISNHLYFYWYRQILGQKVEFLVSFYNNEISEKSEIFDDQFSVERPDGSNFTLKIRSTKLEDSAMYFCASGQQYFGPGTRLTVT.